The subject of this entry is one T cell receptor (beta chain). These data belong to a study of identical twins. Trimming at V came to 6 bases and at J to 0 bases, leaving 1 base not matched to a gene. Looked up from germline, CDR1 is SEHNR and CDR2 is FQNEAQ (reference sequence). This CDR3 is built from 13 residues. Using its own MiXCR run on the 5' RACE reads, TCRdb lists one record per CDR3 protein. This table holds 700,000 or so distinct CDR3 sequences, around 20% found once. These data were likewise used in another study, on T cells expressing NK-cell markers.

Sequencing was carried out using PBMCs. The chain employs TRBV7-9 and TRBJ2-7, with 8 bases matching TRBD2. The receptor comes from a woman younger than 30 in good health. In DNA form, the CDR3 reads TGTGCCAGCAGGGCGGGAGGCTCCTACGAGCAGTACTTC. This encodes CASRAGGSYEQYF.